These 28 T cell receptor beta chains share one sample of origin, sequenced in a study of identical twins. Via MiXCR, TCRdb re-called the 5' RACE reads, giving one row per CDR3 protein. The sample yields approximately 150,000 distinct CDR3 sequences, around 3.6% seen once. The specimen was memory T cells sorted from blood. The receptors here all came from a man younger than 30 in good health.

This clonotype was found many times. The rearrangement uses TRBV7-7 and TRBJ2-2; TRBD2 is a possible D gene (5 bases). Germline V gene data show CDR1 as SSHAT and CDR2 as FNYEAQ (reference sequence). Trimming pared 5 bases from V and 3 bases from J, leaving 19 bases between. The CDR3 contains 17 residues. CDR3 in amino acids: CASSPYTGSYDTGELFF. The CDR3 DNA follows: TGTGCCAGCAGCCCGTACACGGGAAGTTATGACACCGGGGAGCTGTTTTTT.

There are many counts of this clonotype. V is TRBV7-3 and J is TRBJ1-1; maybe TRBD1 (6 bases). CDR1 is SGHTA, CDR2 FQGTGA, per germline. The V gene lost 1 base and the J gene lost 4 bases, with 16 bases spanning the gap. The CDR3 is made up of 16 amino acids. The CDR3 DNA is TGTGCCAGCAGCTTAAGGGCCGTGGGGGCCGGCACTGAAGCTTTCTTT. It encodes CASSLRAVGAGTEAFF.

This clonotype was counted ten times or more. This chain links TRBV3-1 with TRBJ1-3; no clear D gene. V was clipped by 3 bases and J by 2 bases, with 8 bases between them. Germline V lookup: CDR1 LGHDT, CDR2 YNNKEL (reference sequence). The CDR3 totals 14 residues. The CDR3 spells CASSHSGTGNTIYF. CDR3 DNA: TGTGCCAGCAGCCACTCCGGGACTGGAAACACCATATATTTT.

V is TRBV20-1 and J is TRBJ2-1; D gene unclear. The V gene's germline CDR1 is DFQATT and CDR2 SNEGSKA (reference sequence). V gave up 6 bases and J gave up 0 bases, with 6 bases separating them. This CDR3 contains 12 residues. Written as DNA, the CDR3 is TGCAGTGCCCCTGACTCCTACAATGAGCAGTTCTTC. Translated, it gives CSAPDSYNEQFF.

In this sample, this clonotype turned up many times. The rearrangement links TRBV5-1 to TRBJ2-5; a possible D gene is TRBD2 (6 bases). This CDR3 spans 16 amino acids. In germline, CDR1 is SGHRS, CDR2 YFSETQ. V lost 3 bases to trimming and J lost 5 bases, with 20 bases between them. CDR3: CASSSKEGEVGETQYF. In DNA, the CDR3 is TGCGCCAGCAGCTCAAAAGAAGGGGAGGTTGGGGAGACCCAGTACTTC.

This clonotype was observed at least ten times. V and J are TRBV5-1 and TRBJ2-1; D is possibly TRBD2 (6 bases). CDR1 is SGHRS, CDR2 YFSETQ, per germline. The CDR3 is 14 amino acids. V was pared by 4 bases and J by 8 bases, with 16 bases between. The CDR3: CASSQRSGEDEQFF. The CDR3 DNA follows: TGCGCCAGCAGCCAGCGAAGTGGGGAGGATGAGCAGTTCTTC.

This clonotype has a count of ten or more. J is TRBJ1-6 and V is TRBV20-1, with D perhaps TRBD1 (5 bases). The CDR3 extends over 19 amino acids. V shed 0 bases and J shed 8 bases, with 26 bases lying between them. Germline assignment: CDR1 DFQATT and CDR2 SNEGSKA (reference sequence). Written as DNA, the CDR3 is TGCAGTGCTAGAGATCTGGTTGGTAGCGGGGGTTTCCAGCATTCACCCCTCCACTTT. It specifies CSARDLVGSGGFQHSPLHF.

The table lists this clonotype with many counts. The chain joins TRBV7-3 to TRBJ2-7; the D gene could be TRBD1 or TRBD2 (5 bases each). Germline V lookup: CDR1 SGHTA, CDR2 FQGTGA. The CDR3 has 13 amino acids. V was shortened by 7 bases and J by 3 bases, with 13 bases between the two germline ends. Here the CDR3 reads CASKPSGGYEQYF. The CDR3 bases are TGTGCCAGCAAACCCAGTGGGGGCTACGAGCAGTACTTC.

This sequence joins TRBV6-2 or TRBV6-3 and TRBJ1-5; no reliable D call. The CDR3 length is 12 residues. The germline CDR1 and CDR2 sequences are MNHEY and SVGEGT. Trimming shortened V by 6 bases and J by 4 bases, and 7 bases separated the two germline ends. The CDR3 protein is CASSLFNQPQHF. CDR3 in DNA: TGTGCCAGCAGCTTGTTTAATCAGCCCCAGCATTTT.

This clonotype was seen many times. The chain has TRBV12-3 or TRBV12-4 and TRBJ2-2; possible D gene TRBD2, 5 bases. The V and J ends lost 8 bases and 3 bases respectively, with 22 bases between them. This CDR3 contains 17 residues. CDR3 coding DNA: TGTGCCAGCTCCTCGGGCCGGGATCAGGAATACACCGGGGAGCTGTTTTTT. Translated: CASSSGRDQEYTGELFF.

This clonotype occurred a few times. This sequence joins TRBV6-5 and TRBJ2-1, with 11 bases identical to TRBD2. V lost 0 bases and J lost 9; bases outside the gene matches: 7. CDR3 length equals 16 residues. Germline-derived CDR1 and CDR2 are MNHEY and SVGAGI. The CDR3 nucleotides read TGTGCCAGCAGTTACTCGGTGGCTAGCGGGAGGTTTGAGCAGTTCTTC. Protein sequence: CASSYSVASGRFEQFF.

This clonotype has only a few counts. This rearrangement joins TRBV7-9 to TRBJ2-3, with TRBD2 identical over 10 bases. The germline V gene has CDR1 SEHNR and CDR2 FQNEAQ (reference sequence). Losses at the gene ends were 5 bases for V and 4 bases for J; bases not matched to a gene: 9. This CDR3 has 16 residues. The CDR3 region is CASSPGASGSSDTQYF. The CDR3 nucleotides are TGTGCCAGCAGCCCCGGGGCTAGCGGGAGCTCAGATACGCAGTATTTT.

This clonotype has ten or more counts. The chain recombines TRBV5-1 with TRBJ1-4, with unresolved D. Trimming removed 0 bases from V and 6 bases from J, with 9 bases in between. CDR1 and CDR2 (germline): SGHRS, YFSETQ. The CDR3 consists of 14 residues. The DNA of the CDR3 is TGCGCCAGCAGCTTGGCCGGCACTTATGAAAAACTGTTTTTT. This sequence encodes CASSLAGTYEKLFF.

This clonotype was recorded many times. The J gene is TRBJ2-7, the V gene TRBV28, with D possibly being TRBD1 (6 bases). CDR3 length: 14 amino acids. The V gene's germline CDR1 is MDHEN and CDR2 SYDVKM. The V end was cut by 5 bases, the J end by 3 bases, with 14 bases between. The CDR3, as DNA: TGTGCCAGCAGTCCCCCGGACAGTAGCTACGAGCAGTACTTC. It codes for CASSPPDSSYEQYF. The whole variable domain, filled in from reference TRBV28 and TRBJ2-7, reads DVKVTQSSRYLVKRTGEKVFLECVQDMDHENMFWYRQDPGLGLRLIYFSYDVKMKEKGDIPEGYSVSREKKERFSLILESASTNQTSMYLCASSPPDSSYEQYFGPGTRLTVT.

The V and J genes are TRBV6-2 or TRBV6-3 and TRBJ2-1; TRBD2 agrees at 9 bases. The CDR3 loop spans 14 amino acids. Losses at the gene ends were 7 bases for V and 12 bases for J; bases not matched to a gene: 13. Germline CDR1 MNHEY, CDR2 SVGEGT. The CDR3 nucleotides are TGTGCCAGCAACCCGGCTAGCGGGACAACAGGGCAGTTCTTC. Its protein is CASNPASGTTGQFF.

The table lists this clonotype with many counts. The DNA for the CDR3 is TGTGCCAGCACCCCAGTCGTAGGCACAGATACGCAGTATTTT. Amino acid sequence: CASTPVVGTDTQYF. The chain is built from TRBV7-9 and TRBJ2-3, with D unclear. V dropped 7 bases and J dropped 1 base, with 12 bases sitting between them. The CDR3 spans 14 residues. CDR1 and CDR2 (germline): SEHNR, FQNEAQ (reference sequence).

This clonotype appeared many times. The chain joins TRBV4-3 to TRBJ2-3; TRBD1 might be the D (6 bases). With 0 bases removed from V and 5 bases from J, the gap between germline ends came to 9 bases. The CDR3 covers 14 residues. From germline, CDR1 is LGHNA and CDR2 YSLEER. CDR3 in DNA: TGCGCCAGCAGCCAAGATTCAGGGGTAGATACGCAGTATTTT. Its protein is CASSQDSGVDTQYF.

This clonotype turned up a few times. The DNA of the CDR3 is TGTGCCAGCAGCTTTATAGGGGTCTCTGGAAACACCATATATTTT. This gives the protein CASSFIGVSGNTIYF. The chain is built from TRBV5-6 and TRBJ1-3, with D possibly TRBD1 on 5 matching bases. The germline V gene encodes CDR1 SGHDT and CDR2 YYEEEE. The V end lost 2 bases, the J end lost 0 bases, and 9 bases lay between the germline ends. The CDR3 covers 15 residues. The full variable domain, rest sourced from reference TRBV5-6 and TRBJ1-3, is DAGVTQSPTHLIKTRGQQVTLRCSPKSGHDTVSWYQQALGQGPQFIFQYYEEEERQRGNFPDRFSGHQFPNYSSELNVNALLLGDSALYLCASSFIGVSGNTIYFGEGSWLTVV.

In this sample, this clonotype turned up many times. The chain carries TRBV7-2 and TRBJ2-3; 9 bases match TRBD2. The CDR3 length is 17 residues. In germline, CDR1 is SGHTA, CDR2 FQGNSA. V shed 5 bases, J shed 2 bases, and the junction held 11 bases outside the gene matches. Written as DNA, the CDR3 is TGTGCCAGCAGCGGCCGGGGACTAGCCCACGACACAGATACGCAGTATTTT. This sequence encodes CASSGRGLAHDTDTQYF.

Ten or more counts support this clonotype. The chain combines TRBV20-1 with TRBJ2-1; a possible D gene is TRBD1 (6 bases). The germline V and J ends were trimmed by 3 bases and 4 bases, with 13 bases remaining between them. The CDR3 is 14 amino acids. CDR1 is DFQATT and CDR2 is SNEGSKA in the germline V gene (reference sequence). In DNA form, the CDR3 reads TGCAGTGCTAGTCCGACAGGAGGATACAATGAGCAGTTCTTC. This codes for CSASPTGGYNEQFF.

This clonotype was observed at least ten times. The J gene is TRBJ1-1, the V gene TRBV6-5; TRBD1 is a possible D gene (6 bases). Germline V gene sequence: CDR1 MNHEY, CDR2 SVGAGI. V was cut by 4 bases and J by 0 bases, with 12 bases left in between. CDR3 length equals 15 residues. The CDR3 DNA is TGTGCCAGCAGTTCTCGACAGGAGTTGAACACTGAAGCTTTCTTT. Protein sequence: CASSSRQELNTEAFF.

The chain has TRBV18 and TRBJ2-5, with a tentative D call TRBD1 (5 bases). V was cut by 3 bases and J by 7 bases, with 18 bases left in between. Germline V gene sequence: CDR1 KGHSH, CDR2 LQKENI. The CDR3 sequence is 15 residues long. DNA for the CDR3: TGTGCCAGCTCACCGACATTACAGGAGACGGGGACCCAGTACTTC. Its translation: CASSPTLQETGTQYF.

The sample holds many counts of this clonotype. The genes are TRBV19 and TRBJ2-7; 11 nucleotides align to TRBD1. This CDR3 comprises 16 residues. Unmatched junction bases numbered 4, after V lost 1 base and J lost 2 bases. The germline CDR1 and CDR2 sequences are LNHDA and SQIVND (reference sequence). The CDR3 protein is CASSIAPGQGAYEQYF. The DNA for the CDR3 is TGTGCCAGTAGTATAGCACCGGGACAGGGGGCCTACGAGCAGTACTTC.

This clonotype was recorded many times. The CDR3 here is CASSLDRTLGTQYF. CDR3 nucleotides: TGTGCCAGCAGCTTAGATAGGACACTTGGTACGCAGTATTTT. This rearrangement joins TRBV7-2 to TRBJ2-3, with a tentative D call TRBD1 (5 bases). V was pared by 1 base and J by 8 bases, with 13 bases between. The CDR3 loop spans 14 amino acids. Germline V gene data show CDR1 as SGHTA and CDR2 as FQGNSA.

In this sample, this clonotype turned up many times. The CDR3 DNA reads as TGTGCCAGCAGATTAAGCGTATCCTACGAGCAGTACGTC. This sequence encodes CASRLSVSYEQYV. This chain joins TRBV2 and TRBJ2-7; D unclear. Germline V gene data show CDR1 as SNHLY and CDR2 as FYNNEI. V was clipped by 6 bases and J by 1 base, with 10 bases between them. The CDR3 spans 13 residues.

This clonotype was counted at least ten times. The rearrangement links TRBV5-1 to TRBJ2-3; a weak D match, TRBD2 (5 bases). Trimming took 4 bases from V and 4 from J, leaving 16 bases between them. The CDR3 loop spans 15 amino acids. Germline CDR1 reads SGHRS; CDR2 reads YFSETQ. The CDR3: CASSPDRTRADTQYF. Written as DNA, the CDR3 is TGCGCCAGCAGCCCGGACCGGACGCGGGCAGATACGCAGTATTTT.

This clonotype was seen many times. J is TRBJ2-2 and V is TRBV7-7; no reliable D call. The CDR3 is 15 amino acids. V lost 1 base and J lost 2, with 8 bases in between. Germline lookup yields CDR1 SSHAT and CDR2 FNYEAQ (reference sequence). CDR3 residues: CASSLGQPNTGELFF. CDR3 sequence (DNA): TGTGCCAGCAGCTTAGGTCAGCCTAACACCGGGGAGCTGTTTTTT.

This clonotype was observed many times. The chain links TRBV7-3 to TRBJ1-1; no definite D call. Germline lookup yields CDR1 SGHTA and CDR2 FQGTGA. V was pared by 5 bases and J by 4 bases, with 8 bases between. The CDR3 has 12 residues. The CDR3 sequence is CASSPLGTEAFF. The CDR3, as DNA: TGTGCCAGCAGCCCCCTCGGCACTGAAGCTTTCTTT.